This TCR beta chain appears in the sequencing data of a study of blood T cell repertoires in COVID-19. Germline values: CDR1 LGHNA, CDR2 YNFKEQ. V lost 4 bases, J lost 3 bases, and 3 bases lay in between. This CDR3 contains 12 residues. Method: immunoSEQ multiplex PCR; TCRdb's copy keeps in-frame clones and lacks some. The sample consists of under 300,000 clones, 83% of them appearing once. The sequencing input was peripheral blood. The chain employs TRBV4-2 and TRBJ2-2; D unclear. The source is a human donor in a cohort sampled during active COVID-19. The CDR3 bases are TGTGCCAGCAGCCCTTACACCGGGGAGCTGTTTTTT. Translation: CASSPYTGELFF.